This T cell receptor (beta chain) stems from a study of T cell changes during pregnancy in multiple sclerosis. The CDR3 runs to 16 residues. With V trimmed by 5 bases and J by 2 bases, 10 bases remained unmatched. Looked up from germline, CDR1 is LNHDA and CDR2 is SQIVND (reference sequence). Data came from immunoSEQ multiplex PCR; TCRdb stores just in-frame clones and leaves some out. The table lists about 50,000 clones, roughly 94% of them singletons. This TCR came from a female donor with multiple sclerosis, enrolled in a pregnancy study. This chain joins TRBV19 and TRBJ2-5; TRBD2 aligns across 8 bases. This material consisted of CD4+ T cells from peripheral blood mononuclear cells, taken in the third trimester of pregnancy. CDR3 DNA: TGTGCCAGTAGTCCCCGGGGGAGCGGGGGACAAGAGACCCAGTACTTC. This gives the protein CASSPRGSGGQETQYF.